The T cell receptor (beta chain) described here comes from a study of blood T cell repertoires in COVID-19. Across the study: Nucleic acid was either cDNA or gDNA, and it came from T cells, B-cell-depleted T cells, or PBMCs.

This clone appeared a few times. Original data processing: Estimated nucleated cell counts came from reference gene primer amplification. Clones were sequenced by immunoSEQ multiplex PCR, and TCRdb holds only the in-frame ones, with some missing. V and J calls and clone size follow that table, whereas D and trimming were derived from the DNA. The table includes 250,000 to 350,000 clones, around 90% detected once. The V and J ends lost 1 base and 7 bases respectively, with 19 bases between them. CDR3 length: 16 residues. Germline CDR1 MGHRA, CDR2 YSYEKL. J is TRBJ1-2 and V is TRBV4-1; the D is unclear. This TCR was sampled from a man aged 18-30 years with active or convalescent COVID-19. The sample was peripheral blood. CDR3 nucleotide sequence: TGCGCCAGCAGCCAAGGGGTCCGGCCCCAGGTGGGTGGCTACACCTTC. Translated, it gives CASSQGVRPQVGGYTF.